This entry lists 24 T cell receptor beta chains sequenced from one sample in a study of blood T cell repertoires in COVID-19. The repertoire was sequenced with immunoSEQ multiplex PCR; TCRdb's copy has only in-frame clones and lacks some. The profile shows about 130,000 clones, about 82% of them singletons. The sample consisted of peripheral blood. These receptors were obtained from a human donor in a cohort sampled during active COVID-19.

The rearrangement links TRBV30 to TRBJ2-5, with D possibly matching TRBD1 (6 bases). CDR1 and CDR2 from the germline V gene are GTSNPN and SVGIG (reference sequence). V was clipped by 0 bases and J by 4 bases, with 9 bases between them. The CDR3 extends over 13 amino acids. This CDR3 is CAWSVVGGETQYF. In DNA form, the CDR3 reads TGTGCCTGGAGTGTGGTAGGGGGAGAGACCCAGTACTTC.

The V and J genes are TRBV7-2 and TRBJ2-7; D is unclear. V was trimmed by 1 base and J by 0 bases, leaving 7 bases between them. The CDR3 contains 14 residues. The germline V gene encodes CDR1 SGHTA and CDR2 FQGNSA. CDR3 region: CASSLESSSYEQYF. CDR3 DNA: TGTGCCAGCAGCTTAGAGTCTAGCTCCTACGAGCAGTACTTC.

The chain joins TRBV20-1 to TRBJ2-7; perhaps TRBD1 as D (6 bases). CDR1 and CDR2 (germline): DFQATT, SNEGSKA (reference sequence). Trimming cost V 4 bases and J 4 bases, with 17 bases left between them. CDR3 length: 14 residues. The chain's CDR3 is CSATERGFGYEQYF. The CDR3 DNA is TGCAGTGCTACTGAAAGGGGGTTCGGGTACGAGCAGTACTTC.

This clone has more than one count but fewer than ten. This chain connects TRBV30 to TRBJ1-5; the match to TRBD1 covers 8 bases. The CDR3 is made up of 14 amino acids. Germline V gene data show CDR1 as GTSNPN and CDR2 as SVGIG (reference sequence). The J segment lost 6 bases and the V segment lost 2 bases, leaving 6 bases of the junction unmatched. Written as DNA, the CDR3 is TGTGCCTGGAGTAGGAGACAGGGGCTTCAGCCCCAGCATTTT. Translation gives CAWSRRQGLQPQHF.

V and J are TRBV10-1 and TRBJ2-3; D possibly corresponds to TRBD2 (5 bases). The CDR3 loop spans 15 amino acids. Germline V gene data show CDR1 as WNHNN and CDR2 as SYGVQD (reference sequence). The V gene lost 3 bases and the J gene lost 0 bases, with 10 bases spanning the gap. The CDR3 nucleotides are TGCGCCAGCAGTGATGGGAGTACTAGCACAGATACGCAGTATTTT. This sequence encodes CASSDGSTSTDTQYF.

V usage is TRBV7-8 and J usage is TRBJ2-5; perhaps TRBD1 as D (5 bases). CDR3 length: 13 amino acids. V was cut by 3 bases and J by 5 bases, with 10 bases left in between. Germline V gene lookup returns CDR1 SGHVS and CDR2 FQNEAQ. CDR3 DNA sequence: TGTGCCAGCAGCTTCGAGACAGTGGAGACCCAGTACTTC. This sequence encodes CASSFETVETQYF. Full variable domain (outside the CDR3, taken from reference TRBV7-8 and TRBJ2-5): GAGVSQSPRYKVAKRGQDVALRCDPISGHVSLFWYQQALGQGPEFLTYFQNEAQLDKSGLPSDRFFAERPEGSVSTLKIQRTQQEDSAVYLCASSFETVETQYFGPGTRLLVL.

This chain joins TRBV3-1 (or the pseudogene TRBV3-2) and TRBJ2-3; TRBD2 matches 16 bases. Germline CDR1 is LGHDT and CDR2 is YNNKEL (reference sequence). With 1 base clipped from V and 4 bases from J, the junction kept 8 bases outside the gene matches. The CDR3 sequence is 19 residues long. Here the CDR3 reads CASSQAPGLAGGPADTQYF. As DNA, the CDR3 is TGTGCCAGCAGCCAAGCCCCGGGACTAGCGGGAGGGCCCGCAGATACGCAGTATTTT.

This clone showed up just a few times. The V gene is TRBV19, the J gene TRBJ2-7; 9 bases are shared with TRBD2. This CDR3 is built from 16 residues. The junction had 8 bases not matched to a gene; V was cut back by 1 base and J by 4 bases. Germline V gene data show CDR1 as LNHDA and CDR2 as SQIVND (reference sequence). CDR3 coding DNA: TGTGCCAGTAGTATAGCAGAGGTAGCGGGAGTGTACGAGCAGTACTTC. Residues: CASSIAEVAGVYEQYF.

V and J are TRBV5-6 and TRBJ2-6; D not certain. Germline V gene data show CDR1 as SGHDT and CDR2 as YYEEEE. The CDR3 runs to 15 residues. Trimming shortened V by 2 bases and J by 4 bases, and 10 bases separated the two germline ends. The chain's CDR3 is CASSLSLPGANVLTF. CDR3 DNA sequence: TGTGCCAGCAGCTTATCCCTTCCCGGGGCCAACGTCCTGACTTTC.

This clone appeared a few times. V gene TRBV7-2 combines with J gene TRBJ2-7; the D gene is possibly TRBD1 (6 bases). V was trimmed by 5 bases and J by 1 base, leaving 15 bases between them. The length of the CDR3 is 15 residues. The germline CDR1 and CDR2 sequences are SGHTA and FQGNSA. In DNA form, the CDR3 reads TGTGCCAGCAGCCCGACCGGGACAACATCCTACGAGCAGTACTTC. This codes for CASSPTGTTSYEQYF.

The chain is built from TRBV29-1 and TRBJ2-7; 13 positions agree with TRBD2. CDR1 is SQVTM, CDR2 ANQGSEA, per germline. V was clipped by 6 bases and J by 4 bases; unmatched bases: 3. The CDR3 is 13 amino acids. CDR3 loop: CSVRTSGRYEQYF. CDR3 bases: TGCAGCGTCCGGACTAGCGGGAGATACGAGCAGTACTTC.

The V call is TRBV5-6, the J call TRBJ2-4; no firm D call. This CDR3 is built from 15 residues. Germline V gives CDR1 SGHDT, CDR2 YYEEEE. The germline V and J ends were trimmed by 1 base and 0 bases, with 8 bases remaining between them. CDR3 residues: CASSLLTVAKNIQYF. The CDR3 nucleotides are TGTGCCAGCAGCTTGTTAACGGTAGCCAAAAACATTCAGTACTTC. The full variable domain, its missing parts supplied by reference TRBV5-6 and TRBJ2-4, is DAGVTQSPTHLIKTRGQQVTLRCSPKSGHDTVSWYQQALGQGPQFIFQYYEEEERQRGNFPDRFSGHQFPNYSSELNVNALLLGDSALYLCASSLLTVAKNIQYFGAGTRLSVL.

This CDR3 reads CASSWIGGIEGEQYF. DNA for the CDR3: TGTGCCAGCAGCTGGATTGGGGGGATTGAGGGCGAGCAGTACTTC. The J gene is TRBJ2-7, the V gene TRBV5-4; D might be TRBD2 (6 bases). The V end lost 3 bases, the J end lost 6 bases, and 19 bases lay between the germline ends. In germline, CDR1 is SGHNT, CDR2 YYREEE (reference sequence). The CDR3 length is 15 residues.

This clone was observed a handful of times. The V call is TRBV7-9, the J call TRBJ2-1; a weak D match, TRBD1 (5 bases). V lost 7 bases, J lost 2 bases, and 6 bases lay in between. CDR1 and CDR2 (germline): SEHNR, FQNEAQ (reference sequence). The CDR3 consists of 12 residues. In DNA, the CDR3 is TGTGCCAGCATGACAGCCTACAATGAGCAGTTCTTC. Encoded protein: CASMTAYNEQFF.

V usage is TRBV5-5 and J usage is TRBJ2-4; maybe TRBD1 (5 bases). This CDR3 contains 13 residues. The germline V and J ends were trimmed by 0 bases and 4 bases, with 5 bases remaining between them. CDR1 and CDR2 from the germline V gene are SGHKS and YYEKEE (reference sequence). The CDR3 reads CASSLGQKNIQYF. As DNA, the CDR3 is TGTGCCAGCAGCTTGGGACAGAAAAACATTCAGTACTTC.

This clone occurred once. J is TRBJ2-1 and V is TRBV11-2; 9 bases are shared with TRBD2. This CDR3 has 16 amino acids. V lost 3 bases and J lost 3; bases outside the gene matches: 6. Germline V gene data show CDR1 as SGHAT and CDR2 as FQNNGV. CDR3 sequence (DNA): TGTGCCAGCAGCTTTTCTGTGACTAGCGGCTACAATGAGCAGTTCTTC. Its protein product is CASSFSVTSGYNEQFF.

CDR3 sequence: CASSLEPRAGGELFF. The CDR3 nucleotides are TGTGCCAGCAGCTTAGAGCCCAGGGCCGGCGGGGAGCTGTTTTTT. The J gene is TRBJ2-2, the V gene TRBV7-6, with D perhaps TRBD1 (5 bases). V dropped 1 base and J dropped 7 bases, with 13 bases sitting between them. The CDR3 runs 15 residues. Germline V gene sequence: CDR1 SGHVS, CDR2 FNYEAQ.

The CDR3 DNA sequence: TGTGCCAGCAGCCCTAGGCGGGCGGGAGAGGTGAATGAGCAGTTCTTC. Its protein product is CASSPRRAGEVNEQFF. The J gene is TRBJ2-1, the V gene TRBV11-2; 7 bases fit TRBD2. From germline, CDR1 is SGHAT and CDR2 FQNNGV. The CDR3 length is 16 residues. J was trimmed by 7 bases and V by 5 bases; bases with no gene match: 14.

This chain joins TRBV7-8 and TRBJ2-7; 8 bases line up with TRBD2. CDR1 SGHVS and CDR2 FQNEAQ come from the germline V gene. This CDR3 is built from 14 residues. J lost 0 bases, V lost 4 bases, and 2 bases had no gene match. The CDR3 nucleotides read TGTGCCAGCAGCTCCGGGACTAGCTCCTACGAGCAGTACTTC. Amino acid sequence: CASSSGTSSYEQYF.

The genes are TRBV6-4 and TRBJ1-4; D unclear. The CDR3 totals 14 residues. Per the germline V gene, CDR1 is MRHNA and CDR2 is SNTAGT. V gave up 4 bases and J gave up 0 bases, with 6 bases separating them. For the CDR3, the DNA is TGTGCCAGCAGTGGGGCATCAACTAATGAAAAACTGTTTTTT. Its protein product is CASSGASTNEKLFF.

This chain uses TRBV19 with TRBJ2-2, with TRBD1 matching 8 bases. The trim removed 7 bases at V and 4 bases at J, leaving 8 bases unmatched. The V gene's germline CDR1 is LNHDA and CDR2 SQIVND (reference sequence). The CDR3 has 15 residues. In DNA form, the CDR3 reads TGTGCCAGTAAACCCCCAGGGGGCTCCACCGGGGAGCTGTTTTTT. Translation: CASKPPGGSTGELFF.

V is TRBV4-1 and J is TRBJ2-1, with a possible D match to TRBD2 (6 bases). This CDR3 comprises 16 residues. Trimming shortened V by 2 bases and J by 2 bases, and 13 bases separated the two germline ends. CDR1 and CDR2 (germline): MGHRA, YSYEKL. CDR3 nucleotides: TGCGCCAGCAGCCAATGGGGCGGGGCTACCTACAATGAGCAGTTCTTC. Translation: CASSQWGGATYNEQFF.

This chain connects TRBV7-2 to TRBJ2-4; 11 positions match TRBD2. Trimming took 5 bases from V and 2 from J; bases not matched to a gene: 8. CDR1 is SGHTA, CDR2 FQGNSA, per germline. The CDR3 runs 17 residues. DNA for the CDR3: TGTGCCAGCAGCCCCTATAGCGGGAGGGCCACCAAAAACATTCAGTACTTC. Its translation: CASSPYSGRATKNIQYF.

CDR3 amino acids: CATSPGTGYGYTF. CDR3 coding DNA: TGTGCCACCAGTCCAGGGACAGGTTATGGCTACACCTTC. This chain joins TRBV24-1 and TRBJ1-2; 8 positions agree with TRBD1. Germline CDR1 reads KGHDR; CDR2 reads SFDVKD. J lost 5 bases, V lost 6 bases, and 4 bases had no gene match. This CDR3 contains 13 residues.